The 21 T cell receptor beta chains below come from one sample, sequenced in a study of radiotherapy plus CTLA-4 blockade in lung cancer. Clones were read by immunoSEQ multiplex PCR, and TCRdb kept only the in-frame ones, dropping some. Found here are more than 65,000 clones, less than 90% of them singletons; the top ten hold 0.75% to 0.95%. The input for sequencing was peripheral blood, taken from a patient treated with radiotherapy plus ipilimumab. The receptors stem from a human donor with non-small cell lung cancer who had stable disease on radiotherapy plus ipilimumab.

This chain joins TRBV6-5 and TRBJ1-1; D is unresolved. Germline CDR1 reads MNHEY; CDR2 reads SVGAGI. The CDR3 contains 15 residues. The V end lost 0 bases, the J end lost 1 base, and 9 bases lay between the germline ends. This CDR3 reads CASSYSFIGNTEAFF. The CDR3 DNA sequence: TGTGCCAGCAGTTACTCGTTTATAGGGAACACTGAAGCTTTCTTT.

The chain joins TRBV7-9 to TRBJ1-4; weak D call: TRBD1 (6 bases). The germline V gene encodes CDR1 SEHNR and CDR2 FQNEAQ (reference sequence). This CDR3 spans 17 amino acids. V lost 1 base to trimming and J lost 5 bases, with 17 bases between them. The CDR3 is CASSLVGGGRKNEKLFF. CDR3 bases: TGTGCCAGCAGCTTAGTCGGGGGCGGGAGAAAAAATGAAAAACTGTTTTTT.

The chain has TRBV7-9 and TRBJ1-1; D is unresolved. The CDR3 loop spans 15 amino acids. Germline-derived CDR1 and CDR2 are SEHNR and FQNEAQ (reference sequence). The germline V and J ends were trimmed by 5 bases and 6 bases, with 19 bases remaining between them. CDR3 nucleotide sequence: TGTGCCAGCAGCCCTACCGGCGGGGTATCAGCTGAAGCTTTCTTT. This encodes CASSPTGGVSAEAFF.

The chain uses TRBV6-5 and TRBJ2-7, with 8 bases matching TRBD1. The CDR3 is 14 amino acids. Germline assignment: CDR1 MNHEY and CDR2 SVGAGI. J was trimmed by 0 bases and V by 6 bases; bases with no gene match: 4. The DNA for the CDR3 is TGTGCCAGCAGCCGGGACAGGCTCTCCTACGAGCAGTACTTC. Its protein product is CASSRDRLSYEQYF.

This sequence joins TRBV6-1 and TRBJ1-1; a weak D match, TRBD1 (6 bases). The ends were cut back, 8 bases at V and 2 bases at J, with 15 bases in the middle. CDR3 length: 14 amino acids. CDR1 is MNHNS, CDR2 SASEGT, per germline. CDR3: CASFDRGINTEAFF. In DNA form, the CDR3 reads TGTGCCAGCTTCGATAGGGGGATTAACACTGAAGCTTTCTTT.

The rearrangement links TRBV11-2 to TRBJ1-5; 8 bases match TRBD1. This CDR3 is 15 amino acids long. CDR1 is SGHAT and CDR2 is FQNNGV in the germline V gene. Losses at the gene ends were 1 base for V and 7 bases for J; bases not matched to a gene: 6. DNA of the CDR3: TGTGCCAGCAGCTTAGGGCCAGGGGGCGGACAGCCCCAGCATTTT. Its translation: CASSLGPGGGQPQHF. Complete variable domain (other parts from reference TRBV11-2 and TRBJ1-5): EAGVAQSPRYKIIEKRQSVAFWCNPISGHATLYWYQQILGQGPKLLIQFQNNGVVDDSQLPKDRFSAERLKGVDSTLKIQPAKLEDSAVYLCASSLGPGGGQPQHFGDGTRLSIL.

On this clone itself: At one end the junction does not follow the germline gene, possibly because of a read error. This chain connects TRBV30 to TRBJ2-5; 8 bases align to TRBD2. The CDR3 sequence is 14 residues long. The germline V gene encodes CDR1 GTSNPN and CDR2 SVGIG (reference sequence). The CDR3 DNA reads TGTGCCTCGAGTGGTCGGGGGGGGGACGAGACCCAGTACTTC. The encoded protein is CASSGRGGDETQYF.

This clone was seen a handful of times. The V call is TRBV9, the J call TRBJ1-1; TRBD1 might be the D (5 bases). The germline V gene has CDR1 SGDLS and CDR2 YYNGEE. Trimming pared 0 bases from V and 5 bases from J, leaving 11 bases between. The CDR3 consists of 14 residues. Here the CDR3 reads CASSVGGGGTEAFF. CDR3 nucleotides: TGTGCCAGCAGCGTAGGCGGGGGGGGGACTGAAGCTTTCTTT.

The CDR3: CASSEGPSYSNQPQHF. CDR3 sequence (DNA): TGTGCCAGCAGTGAGGGACCCTCCTATAGCAATCAGCCCCAGCATTTT. V is TRBV28 and J is TRBJ1-5; TRBD1 might be the D (5 bases). CDR1 MDHEN and CDR2 SYDVKM come from the germline V gene. The CDR3 is made up of 16 amino acids. V was pared by 5 bases and J by 0 bases, with 14 bases between. Looking up the rest from reference TRBV28 and TRBJ1-5 gives the full variable domain: DVKVTQSSRYLVKRTGEKVFLECVQDMDHENMFWYRQDPGLGLRLIYFSYDVKMKEKGDIPEGYSVSREKKERFSLILESASTNQTSMYLCASSEGPSYSNQPQHFGDGTRLSIL.

The V call is TRBV10-1, the J call TRBJ2-1; 8 bases match TRBD2. The CDR3 loop spans 15 amino acids. Germline values: CDR1 WNHNN, CDR2 SYGVQD (reference sequence). The trim removed 4 bases at V and 3 bases at J, leaving 5 bases unmatched. The chain's CDR3 is CASSGGGQSYNEQFF. CDR3 DNA: TGCGCCAGCAGTGGCGGGGGGCAGAGCTACAATGAGCAGTTCTTC.

In regard to this clone: Additional DNA sequences in this sample encode the identical CDR3. The V gene is TRBV6-5, the J gene TRBJ2-7; D might be TRBD2 (5 bases). Per the germline V gene, CDR1 is MNHEY and CDR2 is SVGAGI. Trimming took off 0 bases at V and 3 bases at J, with 12 bases between the two ends. This CDR3 region has 15 residues. The CDR3 DNA sequence: TGTGCCAGCAGTTACTCCTCACTGGGGAGCTACGAGCAGTACTTC. Translated, it gives CASSYSSLGSYEQYF.

Concerning this clone itself: The sample holds other DNA sequences that translate to the same CDR3. The chain joins TRBV28 to TRBJ1-5, with a weak D call TRBD1 (5 bases). The length of the CDR3 is 12 residues. Germline CDR1 is MDHEN and CDR2 is SYDVKM. V was trimmed by 3 bases and J by 6 bases, leaving 6 bases between them. This CDR3 reads CASSLGPQPQHF. The CDR3 coding sequence is TGTGCCAGCAGTTTGGGACCTCAGCCCCAGCATTTT. The whole variable domain, filled in from reference TRBV28 and TRBJ1-5, reads DVKVTQSSRYLVKRTGEKVFLECVQDMDHENMFWYRQDPGLGLRLIYFSYDVKMKEKGDIPEGYSVSREKKERFSLILESASTNQTSMYLCASSLGPQPQHFGDGTRLSIL.

This chain links TRBV30 with TRBJ2-3; perhaps TRBD2 as D (7 bases). The CDR3 sequence is 13 residues long. V was pared by 2 bases and J by 4 bases, with 10 bases between. In germline, CDR1 is GTSNPN, CDR2 SVGIG (reference sequence). For the CDR3, the DNA is TGTGCCTGGAGTCCGGGGGGCCCAGATACGCAGTATTTT. Translated: CAWSPGGPDTQYF.

J is TRBJ2-3 and V is TRBV10-3; 8 bases line up with TRBD2. V trimming: 7 bases; J trimming: 0 bases; junction bases outside the gene matches: 18. Per the germline V gene, CDR1 is ENHRY and CDR2 is SYGVKD. There are 19 residues in the CDR3. DNA for the CDR3: TGTGCCATCACCCCCAGACTAGCGCCCGGAACCACTAGCACAGATACGCAGTATTTT. Protein sequence: CAITPRLAPGTTSTDTQYF.

This chain joins TRBV5-4 and TRBJ2-1, with D unresolved. Germline CDR1 reads SGHNT; CDR2 reads YYREEE (reference sequence). The V end lost 7 bases, the J end lost 7 bases, and 15 bases lay between the germline ends. The CDR3 is 13 residues long. The CDR3: CASQTRDANEQFF. The CDR3 DNA is TGTGCCAGCCAGACTCGAGACGCGAATGAGCAGTTCTTC.

This chain uses TRBV15 with TRBJ2-7; maybe TRBD1 (7 bases). The V end lost 1 base, the J end lost 2 bases, and 9 bases lay between the germline ends. The germline V gene has CDR1 LNHNV and CDR2 YYDKDF (reference sequence). The CDR3 contains 14 residues. CDR3: CATSRGGTAYEQYF. In DNA, the CDR3 is TGTGCCACCAGCAGAGGCGGGACAGCCTACGAGCAGTACTTC.

The V and J genes are TRBV9 and TRBJ2-2; D unresolved. CDR3 size: 16 residues. CDR1 is SGDLS and CDR2 is YYNGEE in the germline V gene. Trimming took off 0 bases at V and 0 bases at J, with 9 bases between the two ends. CDR3 DNA: TGTGCCAGCAGCGTAGCTTCCCAAGCGAACACCGGGGAGCTGTTTTTT. Amino acid sequence: CASSVASQANTGELFF.

This clone was found a few times. V gene TRBV28 combines with J gene TRBJ2-7; TRBD2 matches 8 bases. V was pared by 8 bases and J by 1 base, with 7 bases of the junction left unmatched. The germline V gene has CDR1 MDHEN and CDR2 SYDVKM. The CDR3 covers 14 residues. CDR3 sequence reads: CASVLSGSSYEQYF. The DNA of the CDR3 is TGTGCCAGCGTCCTAAGCGGGAGTTCCTACGAGCAGTACTTC.

This clone has more than one count but fewer than ten. The rearrangement uses TRBV18 and TRBJ1-4; maybe TRBD1 (5 bases). The CDR3 has 14 amino acids. The V end was cut by 4 bases, the J end by 3 bases, with 9 bases between. Germline V gene data show CDR1 as KGHSH and CDR2 as LQKENI. DNA of the CDR3: TGTGCCAGCTCACTAAGACAGCCTAATGAAAAACTGTTTTTT. Protein product: CASSLRQPNEKLFF.

The V and J genes are TRBV27 and TRBJ1-1; D is unresolved. V lost 6 bases and J lost 7, with 21 bases in between. Looked up from germline, CDR1 is MNHEY and CDR2 is SMNVEV (reference sequence). CDR3 length equals 15 residues. CDR3 region: CASRLRQGYSNEAFF. The CDR3 nucleotides are TGTGCCAGCAGACTCCGCCAAGGGTACTCTAATGAAGCTTTCTTT.

The genes are TRBV14 and TRBJ1-5, with 7 nucleotides matching TRBD1. The CDR3 runs to 19 residues. The V and J ends lost 10 bases and 0 bases, in that order; junction bases with no gene match: 21. Germline V lookup: CDR1 SGHDN, CDR2 FVKESK. CDR3 nucleotide sequence: TGTGCCATCAATGGGGGCCCGGGACAGAGTAAGTATAGCAATCAGCCCCAGCATTTT. Its translation: CAINGGPGQSKYSNQPQHF.